Below are 15 T cell receptor beta chains sequenced from a single sample in a study of shared clonotypes between healthy human individuals. Assay used: immunoSEQ multiplex PCR; TCRdb lists only in-frame clones, some missing. The table lists over 950,000 clones, around three quarters of them singletons. The sample was memory CD4+ T cells from PBMCs. Subset reported: CD45RA-negative fraction. The origin of the receptors is a man aged 18 to 30 in good health. Some clones in this sample may be carry-over from other donors' samples.

The chain is built from TRBV5-6 and TRBJ2-7, with TRBD2 identical over 8 bases. Germline V gene data show CDR1 as SGHDT and CDR2 as YYEEEE. Losses at the gene ends were 7 bases for V and 0 bases for J; bases not matched to a gene: 12. This CDR3 contains 16 residues. CDR3 protein: CASAAIERESSYEQYF. The CDR3 DNA is TGTGCCAGCGCCGCAATCGAGCGGGAGAGCTCCTACGAGCAGTACTTC.

The chain couples TRBV5-6 to TRBJ2-2; 8 bases align to TRBD2. Per the germline V gene, CDR1 is SGHDT and CDR2 is YYEEEE. With V trimmed by 2 bases and J by 4 bases, 7 bases remained unmatched. This CDR3 region has 16 residues. Written as DNA, the CDR3 is TGTGCCAGCAGCTTAGGTTTCAGCGGGGGCACCGGGGAGCTGTTTTTT. Translated, it gives CASSLGFSGGTGELFF.

This sequence joins TRBV9 and TRBJ2-2; no reliable D call. V gave up 0 bases and J gave up 7 bases, with 16 bases separating them. The CDR3 is made up of 16 amino acids. CDR1 SGDLS and CDR2 YYNGEE come from the germline V gene. Here the CDR3 DNA reads TGTGCCAGCAGCGTAGGGGCAGCAAACGCTCTCGGGGAGCTGTTTTTT. Translated: CASSVGAANALGELFF.

This chain connects TRBV6-1 to TRBJ2-3, with 7 positions matching TRBD2. Germline assignment: CDR1 MNHNS and CDR2 SASEGT. The V gene end was trimmed by 2 bases and the J gene end by 6 bases; junction bases not matched to a gene: 11. This CDR3 comprises 16 residues. The CDR3 protein is CASSENLGSGTDTQYF. The CDR3 DNA reads TGTGCCAGCAGTGAAAATTTGGGGAGCGGGACCGATACGCAGTATTTT.

V usage is TRBV10-3 and J usage is TRBJ1-2; 7 bases align to TRBD1. CDR1 and CDR2 from the germline V gene are ENHRY and SYGVKD. The trim removed 6 bases at V and 3 bases at J, leaving 4 bases unmatched. This CDR3 spans 13 amino acids. As DNA, the CDR3 is TGTGCCATCAGGAGGGGGCCCGACTATGGCTACACCTTC. Translation: CAIRRGPDYGYTF.

A note on this clone: The same CDR3 can be traced to other DNA sequences in this sample. The chain carries TRBV11-2 and TRBJ2-1, with TRBD2 as a possible D gene (6 bases). This CDR3 comprises 15 residues. V lost 0 bases and J 3 bases, leaving 9 bases between the germline ends. CDR1 and CDR2 from the germline V gene are SGHAT and FQNNGV. The CDR3 region is CASSLDRGLYNEQFF. In nucleotides, the CDR3 is TGTGCCAGCAGCTTAGATCGGGGACTCTACAATGAGCAGTTCTTC.

Only a few counts were recorded for this clone. The chain employs TRBV5-1 and TRBJ1-1; possible D gene TRBD1, 5 bases. CDR3 length: 14 amino acids. V was pared by 1 base and J by 1 base, with 8 bases between. CDR1 is SGHRS and CDR2 is YFSETQ in the germline V gene. CDR3 coding DNA: TGCGCCAGCAGCTTGAGACAGCAGAACACTGAAGCTTTCTTT. It codes for CASSLRQQNTEAFF.

The chain joins TRBV6-6 to TRBJ2-7, with D possibly matching TRBD2 (6 bases). The CDR3 runs 14 residues. The V gene's germline CDR1 is MNHNY and CDR2 SVGAGI (reference sequence). V lost 2 bases and J lost 10, with 18 bases in between. The CDR3 region is CASSYGGTDVIQYF. The CDR3, as DNA: TGTGCCAGCAGTTACGGGGGGACGGACGTAATTCAGTACTTC.

This chain connects TRBV5-1 to TRBJ2-3; D might be TRBD2 (7 bases). CDR1 and CDR2 (germline): SGHRS, YFSETQ. This CDR3 spans 17 amino acids. Trimming took off 7 bases at V and 0 bases at J, with 21 bases between the two ends. CDR3 nucleotide sequence: TGCGCCAGCCGGACCGGGGGGCTGTCCTCTAGCACAGATACGCAGTATTTT. Its translation: CASRTGGLSSSTDTQYF.

The chain couples TRBV10-3 to TRBJ2-1; D is unclear. The CDR3 covers 12 residues. CDR1 and CDR2 (germline): ENHRY, SYGVKD. The V end lost 6 bases, the J end lost 5 bases, and 8 bases lay between the germline ends. CDR3 amino acids: CAISDSNNEQFF. CDR3 DNA sequence: TGTGCCATCAGCGACTCGAACAATGAGCAGTTCTTC.

V usage is TRBV7-2 and J usage is TRBJ2-3; TRBD2 agrees at 13 bases. The J segment lost 2 bases and the V segment lost 4 bases, leaving 6 bases of the junction unmatched. This CDR3 is 17 amino acids long. CDR1 is SGHTA and CDR2 is FQGNSA in the germline V gene. The CDR3 region is CASSSRGLAGITDTQYF. As DNA, the CDR3 is TGTGCCAGCAGCTCCCGGGGACTAGCGGGAATCACAGATACGCAGTATTTT.

The J gene is TRBJ1-2, the V gene TRBV28, with D maybe TRBD1 (6 bases). Trimming pared 7 bases from V and 7 bases from J, leaving 19 bases between. In germline, CDR1 is MDHEN, CDR2 SYDVKM. The CDR3 runs 14 residues. CDR3 nucleotides: TGTGCCAGCACCCGGGGGGGCGCCCCAGGTGGCTACACCTTC. Translation gives CASTRGGAPGGYTF.

The rearrangement links TRBV9 to TRBJ1-2; 11 bases match TRBD1. Germline V CDR1 and CDR2: SGDLS, YYNGEE. The junction had 5 bases not matched to a gene; V was cut back by 4 bases and J by 6 bases. This CDR3 has 14 amino acids. The CDR3 here is CASSRRTGGDGYTF. CDR3 DNA sequence: TGTGCCAGCAGCCGACGGACAGGGGGCGATGGCTACACCTTC.

V and J are TRBV7-3 and TRBJ2-5; no reliable D call. V dropped 5 bases and J dropped 4 bases, with 17 bases sitting between them. Germline CDR1 and CDR2: SGHTA and FQGTGA. This CDR3 contains 15 residues. The CDR3 reads CASSPYGHKGETQYF. As DNA, the CDR3 is TGTGCCAGCAGCCCCTACGGGCATAAGGGAGAGACCCAGTACTTC.

The genes are TRBV6-4 and TRBJ2-3; the match to TRBD1 covers 7 bases. V lost 2 bases to trimming and J lost 0 bases; unmatched junction nucleotides: 5. The CDR3 runs 16 residues. Looked up from germline, CDR1 is MRHNA and CDR2 is SNTAGT. CDR3 region: CASSDLPGGSTDTQYF. CDR3 DNA sequence: TGTGCCAGCAGTGACCTACCAGGGGGTAGCACAGATACGCAGTATTTT.